This TCR beta chain was sequenced in a study of TIL therapy for anti-PD-1-resistant metastatic lung cancer. On the study more broadly: Patients had a median age of 54 years (range 38-75). Most patients had lung adenocarcinoma. General observations from the study: Infused TIL clonotypes partially replaced the baseline blood repertoire, then decayed over months. The cohort had more treatment-naive, never-smoker and oncogene-addicted patients than typical.

Time point denoted: pre-treatment sample, taken before nivolumab and TIL therapy. The CDR3 is 15 amino acids. In germline, CDR1 is MNHNS, CDR2 SASEGT. Trimming left V 1 base short and J 3 bases short, with 13 bases between. Remarks on this clone: Its antigen remains unidentified.

The immunoSEQ assay was v3. Measured with immunoSEQ multiplex PCR; TCRdb has only the in-frame clones, and not every one. The sample has approximately 60,000 clones, 73% seen once. The input for sequencing was blood, taken at baseline. The TCR originated in a person between 25 and 79 years old with non-small cell lung cancer. The rearrangement links TRBV6-1 to TRBJ2-7; D may be TRBD2 (5 bases). CDR3: CASSEGGPGIYEQYF. The CDR3 DNA sequence: TGTGCCAGCAGTGAAGGTGGGCCGGGGATCTACGAGCAGTACTTC.